A single sample is the source of the 16 T cell receptor beta chains below, sequenced in a study of molecular identifiers for immune sequencing clone quantification. Using its own MiXCR run on the PCR reads, TCRdb lists one record per CDR3 protein. Of around 480,000 distinct CDR3 sequences in the sample, around a fifth were seen once. The sample comprised naive CD8+ T cells from blood, with Jurkat cell RNA spiked in. The subset here: FACS-sorted CD8+CD4-CCR7+CD45RA+ naive T cells. These receptors originate from a human donor in good health. Some libraries in this study had Jurkat cell RNA spiked in.

A few counts support this clonotype. This chain uses TRBV7-9 with TRBJ1-5, with a tentative D call TRBD1 (6 bases). The CDR3 is 16 amino acids. The V end was cut by 10 bases, the J end by 6 bases, with 25 bases between. The V gene's germline CDR1 is SEHNR and CDR2 FQNEAQ (reference sequence). The CDR3 region has the DNA TGTGCCACACACCTAGCCCAACAGGGAGGGGGTCAGCCCCAGCATTTT. This codes for CATHLAQQGGGQPQHF. Filled out from reference TRBV7-9 and TRBJ1-5, the complete variable domain reads DTGVSQNPRHKITKRGQNVTFRCDPISEHNRLYWYRQTLGQGPEFLTYFQNEAQLEKSRLLSDRFSAERPKGSFSTLEIQRTEQGDSAMYLCATHLAQQGGGQPQHFGDGTRLSIL.

This clonotype was detected only a few times. The chain uses TRBV7-9 and TRBJ2-1; D remains ambiguous. Germline values: CDR1 SEHNR, CDR2 FQNEAQ (reference sequence). The CDR3 has 16 amino acids. V lost 1 base and J lost 6, with 16 bases in between. CDR3 DNA: TGTGCCAGCAGCTTAGGGGGTTACACCAAGCCCAATGAGCAGTTCTTC. Its translation is CASSLGGYTKPNEQFF. Supplemented by reference TRBV7-9 and TRBJ2-1, the full variable domain reads DTGVSQNPRHKITKRGQNVTFRCDPISEHNRLYWYRQTLGQGPEFLTYFQNEAQLEKSRLLSDRFSAERPKGSFSTLEIQRTEQGDSAMYLCASSLGGYTKPNEQFFGPGTRLTVL.

V and J are TRBV7-9 and TRBJ2-1, with D perhaps TRBD1 (6 bases). Germline V gene lookup returns CDR1 SEHNR and CDR2 FQNEAQ (reference sequence). The V gene lost 7 bases and the J gene lost 0 bases, with 19 bases spanning the gap. This CDR3 has 17 amino acids. The CDR3 spells CASTAETGLSSYNEQFF. In nucleotides, the CDR3 is TGTGCCAGCACGGCAGAAACAGGGCTCAGCTCCTACAATGAGCAGTTCTTC.

This clonotype was picked up many times. V usage is TRBV5-6 and J usage is TRBJ2-3; 9 nucleotides line up with TRBD1. Germline CDR1 and CDR2: SGHDT and YYEEEE. V shed 3 bases, J shed 1 base, and the junction held 3 bases outside the gene matches. The CDR3 consists of 15 residues. CDR3 sequence: CASSWDRARTDTQYF. The CDR3 DNA sequence: TGTGCCAGCAGCTGGGACAGGGCCCGCACAGATACGCAGTATTTT.

J is TRBJ2-2 and V is TRBV5-4; 10 bases fit TRBD1. Trimming at V came to 5 bases and at J to 6 bases, leaving 10 bases not matched to a gene. The CDR3 is 16 amino acids. Germline lookup yields CDR1 SGHNT and CDR2 YYREEE (reference sequence). CDR3 sequence (DNA): TGTGCCAGCAGGGGGGACAGGGGAGAAACACCCGGGGAGCTGTTTTTT. Its protein product is CASRGDRGETPGELFF.

In this sample, this clonotype turned up many times. The gene calls are TRBV5-6 and TRBJ2-3; D is unresolved. The CDR3 totals 14 residues. Looked up from germline, CDR1 is SGHDT and CDR2 is YYEEEE. Trimming took off 3 bases at V and 8 bases at J, with 16 bases between the two ends. This CDR3 reads CASSSSPAARTQYF. Written as DNA, the CDR3 is TGTGCCAGCAGCTCCTCCCCGGCGGCACGTACGCAGTATTTT.

This clonotype was seen repeatedly, ten times or more. This rearrangement joins TRBV20-1 to TRBJ2-1; D remains unclear. Germline CDR1 and CDR2: DFQATT and SNEGSKA (reference sequence). The CDR3 spans 10 residues. Trimming took off 0 bases at V and 9 bases at J, with 3 bases between the two ends. The CDR3 DNA follows: TGCAGTGCTAGAGATGTTGAGCAGTTCTTC. As protein: CSARDVEQFF.

This clonotype was counted at least ten times. For the CDR3, the DNA is TGTGCCATCAGGGGGTATACCTACGAGCAGTACTTC. It translates to CAIRGYTYEQYF. The V and J genes are TRBV10-3 and TRBJ2-7; D is unclear. There are 12 residues in the CDR3. Germline V gives CDR1 ENHRY, CDR2 SYGVKD. V lost 6 bases and J lost 2, with 8 bases in between.

Remarks on this clonotype: A much larger clone lies a single base off, so this may be a read error. The chain combines TRBV4-1 with TRBJ2-3, with TRBD2 identical over 9 bases. The CDR3 has 15 amino acids. Germline V CDR1 and CDR2: MGHRA, YSYEKL. CDR3 DNA: TGCGCCAGCAGCCAACTAGCGGGGAGCACAGATGCGCAGTATTTT. This codes for CASSQLAGSTDAQYF.

For this clonotype: One junction end does not reproduce the germline sequence, and a read error may be involved. The chain combines TRBV5-3 with TRBJ1-1; D unresolved. Being an ORF, TRBV5-3 has a function that is uncertain. This CDR3 has 12 amino acids. CDR3 coding DNA: TGTGCCAGCAGCTTCTCGTTTACTGAAGCTTTCTTT. Amino acid sequence: CASSFSFTEAFF.

The count of this clonotype is one. A clone one base away is much larger, so this may be a read error. The chain employs TRBV10-3 and TRBJ2-7; 15 bases map to TRBD2. The junction had 9 bases not matched to a gene; V was cut back by 4 bases and J by 2 bases. The CDR3 covers 18 residues. Germline CDR1 is ENHRY and CDR2 is SYGVKD. CDR3 region: CAISGGLAGGPSPYEQYF. In DNA form, the CDR3 reads TGTGCCATCAGTGGGGGACTAGCGGGGGGCCCGAGCCCCTACGAGCAGTACTTC.

About this clonotype: This may arise from a read error, as a much more abundant clone is one base away. The chain employs TRBV2 and TRBJ1-5; D is undetermined. CDR3 length: 14 amino acids. The germline V gene has CDR1 SNHLY and CDR2 FYNNEI. The CDR3 DNA sequence: TGTGTCAGCACGGACGGTCTCGGCAATCAGCCCCAGCATTTT. Translating gives CVSTDGLGNQPQHF.

This clonotype was observed many times. The chain couples TRBV29-1 to TRBJ2-5, with D unresolved. CDR3 length: 13 residues. Trimming took off 2 bases at V and 0 bases at J, with 7 bases between the two ends. The germline V gene has CDR1 SQVTM and CDR2 ANQGSEA. Written as DNA, the CDR3 is TGCAGCGTTGAACGCAGGTACCAAGAGACCCAGTACTTC. Translation gives CSVERRYQETQYF.

Points on this clonotype: One junction end disagrees with the germline gene, perhaps due to a read error. This chain joins TRBV27 and TRBJ1-6; D unresolved. The CDR3 covers 12 residues. Germline assignment: CDR1 MNHEY and CDR2 SMNVEV (reference sequence). The DNA of the CDR3 is TGTGTCAGCAGTCCACTAAATTCACCCCTCCACTTT. It encodes CVSSPLNSPLHF.

The rearrangement joins TRBV28 to TRBJ1-5; TRBD1 aligns across 7 bases. V lost 6 bases to trimming and J lost 3 bases; unmatched junction nucleotides: 8. The CDR3 has 15 residues. Germline CDR1 is MDHEN and CDR2 is SYDVKM. CDR3 coding DNA: TGTGCCAGCAGGCCAACAGGGGAACCCAATCAGCCCCAGCATTTT. Amino acids: CASRPTGEPNQPQHF.

A remark on this clonotype: This may stem from a read error, because a much larger clone lies one nucleotide away. The gene calls are TRBV28 and TRBJ2-7, with 8 bases identical to TRBD1. Germline loops: CDR1 MDHEN, CDR2 SYDVKM. J was trimmed by 7 bases and V by 5 bases; bases with no gene match: 10. This CDR3 region has 14 residues. The chain's CDR3 is CASSPRTGSKEQYF. CDR3 DNA sequence: TGTGCCAGCAGTCCCCGGACAGGGTCGAAGGAGCAGTACTTC.